What follows are 17 T cell receptor beta chains derived from one specimen sequenced in a study of CD8+CD57+ T cells in acquired aplastic anemia. Template material for TCR beta VDJ and CDR3 profiling consisted of genomic DNA. MiXCR was run by TCRdb on the reads, yielding one entry per CDR3 protein. The sample contains about 270,000 distinct CDR3 sequences, around 60% of which appear only once. What was sequenced was sorted CD4+, CD8+, or CD8+CD57+ T cells (not recorded which) from PBMCs. These receptors were taken from a human donor with severe aplastic anemia or a healthy control (not recorded which).

The chain couples TRBV24-1 to TRBJ2-5; TRBD2 agrees at 8 bases. The V gene's germline CDR1 is KGHDR and CDR2 SFDVKD. V lost 9 bases to trimming and J lost 8 bases; unmatched junction nucleotides: 10. This CDR3 has 13 residues. CDR3: CATFRAGATTQYF. The CDR3 bases are TGTGCCACCTTCAGAGCGGGAGCTACTACCCAGTACTTC.

This clonotype appeared a few times. A much larger clonotype is one base distant, so this may be a read error. The chain uses TRBV6-2 or TRBV6-3 and TRBJ2-7; D is tentatively TRBD1 or TRBD2 (5 bases each). The CDR3 is 14 residues long. The germline V gene has CDR1 MNHEY and CDR2 SVGEGT. The CDR3 sequence: CASTRGWISYKQYF. CDR3 in DNA: TGTGCCAGCACCCGGGGCTGGATTTCCTACAAGCAGTACTTC.

The J gene is TRBJ1-2, the V gene TRBV7-9, with D unresolved. CDR1 and CDR2 from the germline V gene are SEHNR and FQNEAQ (reference sequence). This CDR3 is built from 12 residues. V was shortened by 8 bases and J by 4 bases, with 11 bases between the two germline ends. The DNA for the CDR3 is TGTGCCAGCGGCGAAAACAGCTATGGCTACACCTTC. Translating gives CASGENSYGYTF.

The chain combines TRBV9 with TRBJ1-6; D not certain. V was trimmed by 3 bases and J by 10 bases, leaving 8 bases between them. From germline, CDR1 is SGDLS and CDR2 YYNGEE. This CDR3 is built from 12 residues. In nucleotides, the CDR3 is TGTGCCAGCAGCGCTGGTGGCTCACCCCTCCACTTT. This gives the protein CASSAGGSPLHF.

The CDR3 DNA sequence: TGTGCCAGCAGCACCACTAGGGTTCAAGATACGCAGTATTTT. Translation gives CASSTTRVQDTQYF. The J gene is TRBJ2-3, the V gene TRBV7-3; D possibly corresponds to TRBD2 (5 bases). CDR1 SGHTA and CDR2 FQGTGA come from the germline V gene. The CDR3 is 14 amino acids. Trimming cost V 5 bases and J 5 bases, with 14 bases left between them.

This sequence joins TRBV19 and TRBJ1-6, with TRBD1 as a possible D gene (6 bases). CDR3 size: 14 residues. V lost 7 bases, J lost 7 bases, and 14 bases lay in between. CDR1 LNHDA and CDR2 SQIVND come from the germline V gene (reference sequence). For the CDR3, the DNA is TGTGCCAGTACTACCGGACAGCCAAATTCACCCCTCCACTTT. It encodes CASTTGQPNSPLHF.

In its sample, this clonotype was seen many times. The V and J genes are TRBV2 and TRBJ2-3; D remains unclear. V lost 2 bases to trimming and J lost 5 bases, with 2 bases between them. Looked up from germline, CDR1 is SNHLY and CDR2 is FYNNEI. The CDR3 runs to 11 residues. CDR3 nucleotides: TGTGCCAGCAGTGAACAAGATACGCAGTATTTT. It encodes CASSEQDTQYF.

The genes are TRBV29-1 and TRBJ2-1, with D maybe TRBD2 (6 bases). Looked up from germline, CDR1 is SQVTM and CDR2 is ANQGSEA. The CDR3 is 16 amino acids. Between the trimmed V and J ends, which lost 4 bases and 3 bases, there was a span of 19 bases. CDR3 nucleotides: TGCAGCGTTGGAAGCCGACTAGTTGGGGACTACAATGAGCAGTTCTTC. It codes for CSVGSRLVGDYNEQFF.

V gene TRBV24-1 combines with J gene TRBJ1-2; a weak D match, TRBD1 (5 bases). CDR3 length equals 13 residues. The germline gives CDR1 KGHDR, CDR2 SFDVKD. V shed 4 bases and J shed 4 bases, with 9 bases lying between them. Here the CDR3 reads CATSEAGTYGYTF. In nucleotides, the CDR3 is TGTGCCACCAGTGAGGCCGGGACCTATGGCTACACCTTC.

Here the CDR3 reads CATSSMSGRGTDTQYF. The CDR3 DNA reads TGTGCCACCAGCAGCATGAGCGGGAGGGGCACAGATACGCAGTATTTT. The rearrangement links TRBV15 to TRBJ2-3, with 10 bases matching TRBD2. The CDR3 extends over 16 amino acids. The V gene's germline CDR1 is LNHNV and CDR2 YYDKDF (reference sequence). The V and J ends lost 3 bases and 1 base, in that order; junction bases with no gene match: 4.

Turning to this clonotype: The conserved phenylalanine or tryptophan is not found at the CDR3 terminus, so this likely reflects a read error. The V gene is TRBV4-3, the J gene TRBJ1-2; 8 bases fit TRBD1. Trimming cost V 1 base and J 7 bases; bases outside gene matches: 8. The CDR3 loop spans 15 amino acids. Germline V gene lookup returns CDR1 LGHNA and CDR2 YSLEER. The CDR3 DNA follows: TGCGCCAGCAGCCAAGGTGGCAGGGGGCGCGTTGGCTACACCTCC. Translating it yields CASSQGGRGRVGYTS.

This clonotype appeared a single time. This rearrangement joins TRBV7-2 to TRBJ1-5; D perhaps matches TRBD1 (5 bases). The length of the CDR3 is 14 residues. Germline V CDR1 and CDR2: SGHTA, FQGNSA. V lost 0 bases, J lost 5 bases, and 8 bases lay in between. The CDR3 spells CASSLAQGDQPQHF. The CDR3 DNA reads as TGTGCCAGCAGCTTAGCGCAGGGCGATCAGCCCCAGCATTTT. Supplemented by reference TRBV7-2 and TRBJ1-5, the full variable domain reads GAGVSQSPSNKVTEKGKDVELRCDPISGHTALYWYRQSLGQGLEFLIYFQGNSAPDKSGLPSDRFSAERTGGSVSTLTIQRTQQEDSAVYLCASSLAQGDQPQHFGDGTRLSIL.

The chain couples TRBV5-1 to TRBJ2-7; TRBD2 agrees at 13 bases. The germline CDR1 and CDR2 sequences are SGHRS and YFSETQ. The CDR3 spans 16 residues. Trimming took 4 bases from V and 2 from J; bases not matched to a gene: 6. For the CDR3, the DNA is TGCGCCAGCAGCCCAGGGACTAGCGGGGCTCCCTACGAGCAGTACTTC. It encodes CASSPGTSGAPYEQYF.

V is TRBV7-2 and J is TRBJ1-1; TRBD1 might be the D (5 bases). CDR1 SGHTA and CDR2 FQGNSA come from the germline V gene. Trimming cost V 6 bases and J 0 bases, with 11 bases left between them. The length of the CDR3 is 14 residues. Here the CDR3 reads CASSTDIMNTEAFF. The DNA for the CDR3 is TGTGCCAGCAGTACGGACATAATGAACACTGAAGCTTTCTTT.

The chain recombines TRBV7-9 with TRBJ2-7; tentatively, D is TRBD2 (5 bases). The germline CDR1 and CDR2 sequences are SEHNR and FQNEAQ (reference sequence). CDR3 length equals 11 residues. The V end lost 6 bases, the J end lost 7 bases, and 10 bases lay between the germline ends. Here the CDR3 DNA reads TGTGCCAGCAGTTCCCGGGGAGAGCAGTACTTC. It yields the protein CASSSRGEQYF. Drawing the rest from reference TRBV7-9 and TRBJ2-7, the complete variable domain is DTGVSQNPRHKITKRGQNVTFRCDPISEHNRLYWYRQTLGQGPEFLTYFQNEAQLEKSRLLSDRFSAERPKGSFSTLEIQRTEQGDSAMYLCASSSRGEQYFGPGTRLTVT.

V and J are TRBV24-1 and TRBJ2-2; D is tentatively TRBD1 or TRBD2 (5 bases each). The CDR3 has 14 amino acids. Trimming pared 7 bases from V and 6 bases from J, leaving 14 bases between. Germline V gene lookup returns CDR1 KGHDR and CDR2 SFDVKD. The CDR3 here is CATSSRESAGELFF. CDR3 sequence (DNA): TGTGCCACCAGCTCCAGGGAGTCGGCCGGGGAGCTGTTTTTT.

The chain carries TRBV12-3 or TRBV12-4 and TRBJ2-7, with D possibly being TRBD1 (6 bases). The CDR3 is made up of 15 amino acids. Trimming removed 6 bases from V and 3 bases from J, with 18 bases in between. For the CDR3, the DNA is TGTGCCAGCAGCTCTCACGACAGGCCCAACTACGAGCAGTACTTC. Amino acid sequence: CASSSHDRPNYEQYF.